The 21 T cell receptor beta chains presented below share a single source sample, sequenced in a study of CD8 T cells in ankylosing spondylitis. Study outcomes and limitations: A TCR beta motif of several highly homologous variants appeared characteristic of ankylosing spondylitis blood.

TCRdb independently ran MiXCR on the 5' RACE reads; one entry per CDR3 protein. The data contain around 480,000 distinct CDR3 sequences, about a sixth of them seen just once; the ten biggest clones take up approximately 1%. These receptors' targets are unknown. The material sequenced was blood, either unsorted or a sorted T cell fraction (not recorded which). These receptor sequences come from a male donor with ankylosing spondylitis.

This clonotype was seen a handful of times. The missing conserved phenylalanine or tryptophan at the end of this CDR3 makes a read error likely. The limits of the CDR3 on the DNA are not certain, so only TCRdb's listed CDR3 is given. The V call is TRBV6-6, the J call TRBJ2-1; no check of the table's D call, TRBD2, against the DNA was made. The CDR3 is 13 residues long, ends included. CDR1 is MNHNY and CDR2 is SVGAGI in the germline V gene (reference sequence). The CDR3: CASSYRRGLAAGL.

This clonotype was detected ten times or more. The rearrangement links TRBV12-3 or TRBV12-4 to TRBJ2-6; tentatively, D is TRBD1 (5 bases). The CDR3 spans 18 residues. V dropped 7 bases and J dropped 0 bases, with 19 bases sitting between them. The CDR3: CASTLRAGIFSGANVLTF. DNA for the CDR3: TGTGCCAGCACCCTCCGGGCAGGGATCTTCTCTGGGGCCAACGTCCTGACTTTC.

This clonotype was detected only a few times. The rearrangement links TRBV20-1 to TRBJ1-3; D ambiguous. The CDR3 spans 12 residues. Germline V CDR1 and CDR2: DFQATT, SNEGSKA (reference sequence). V lost 3 bases to trimming and J lost 7 bases, with 10 bases between them. Here the CDR3 DNA reads TGCAGTGCTAGTATGTCGGGTAACACCATATATTTT. As protein: CSASMSGNTIYF.

This chain joins TRBV20-1 and TRBJ1-2; D is perhaps TRBD1 (5 bases). CDR3 size: 12 residues. Germline loops: CDR1 DFQATT, CDR2 SNEGSKA (reference sequence). Trimming removed 5 bases at V and 4 bases at J, with 11 bases between. Here the CDR3 reads CSAGDGSYGYTF. The CDR3 coding sequence is TGCAGTGCTGGGGACGGCTCCTATGGCTACACCTTC.

In this sample, this clonotype turned up many times. V usage is TRBV11-2 and J usage is TRBJ2-5, with a possible D match to TRBD2 (6 bases). The CDR3 runs 16 residues. The germline V gene encodes CDR1 SGHAT and CDR2 FQNNGV. V was clipped by 5 bases and J by 3 bases, with 19 bases between them. Here the CDR3 reads CASSRPGLPWEETQYF. CDR3 coding DNA: TGTGCCAGCAGCCGACCGGGACTCCCCTGGGAAGAGACCCAGTACTTC.

This clonotype has more than one count but fewer than ten. The chain employs TRBV24-1 and TRBJ2-5; 8 positions agree with TRBD2. The V segment lost 9 bases and the J segment 5 bases; nucleotides outside the gene matches: 10. The germline V gene has CDR1 KGHDR and CDR2 SFDVKD. The CDR3 covers 14 residues. The CDR3 reads CATHGGGALETQYF. CDR3 in DNA: TGTGCCACCCACGGGGGGGGGGCCTTGGAGACCCAGTACTTC.

This clonotype appeared a few times. The chain couples TRBV28 to TRBJ2-3; D not certain. The V and J ends lost 1 base and 4 bases respectively, with 15 bases between them. Germline CDR1 and CDR2: MDHEN and SYDVKM. The CDR3 length is 16 residues. The CDR3 spells CASSLSSQRRADTQYF. For the CDR3, the DNA is TGTGCCAGCAGTTTATCTAGTCAGAGAAGGGCAGATACGCAGTATTTT.

The genes are TRBV10-2 and TRBJ2-1, with a weak D call TRBD1 (6 bases). The CDR3 has 14 amino acids. Germline V CDR1 and CDR2: WSHSY, SAAADI. The germline V and J ends were trimmed by 2 bases and 7 bases, with 12 bases remaining between them. CDR3 loop: CASSEGSQGNEQFF. The CDR3 region has the DNA TGCGCCAGCAGTGAGGGCAGCCAGGGGAATGAGCAGTTCTTC.

The rearrangement uses TRBV27 and TRBJ1-5; D gene ambiguous. The germline V gene encodes CDR1 MNHEY and CDR2 SMNVEV (reference sequence). The CDR3 totals 13 residues. Trimming removed 3 bases at V and 6 bases at J, with 9 bases between. CDR3 in amino acids: CASSFRAGQPQHF. The DNA for the CDR3 is TGTGCCAGCAGTTTCCGTGCGGGTCAGCCCCAGCATTTT.

This clonotype has more than one count but fewer than ten. The chain recombines TRBV28 with TRBJ2-1; perhaps D is TRBD1 or TRBD2 (6 bases each). The CDR3 runs 13 residues. Trimming shortened V by 6 bases and J by 8 bases, and 14 bases separated the two germline ends. The germline V gene encodes CDR1 MDHEN and CDR2 SYDVKM. CDR3 sequence: CASSPARGHEQFF. The CDR3 nucleotides read TGTGCCAGCAGCCCAGCCCGGGGGCATGAGCAGTTCTTC. The entire variable domain, with the rest obtained from reference TRBV28 and TRBJ2-1, is as follows: DVKVTQSSRYLVKRTGEKVFLECVQDMDHENMFWYRQDPGLGLRLIYFSYDVKMKEKGDIPEGYSVSREKKERFSLILESASTNQTSMYLCASSPARGHEQFFGPGTRLTVL.

This sequence joins TRBV30 and TRBJ1-2; D ambiguous. The V gene's germline CDR1 is GTSNPN and CDR2 SVGIG (reference sequence). The CDR3 contains 11 residues. Trimming removed 4 bases at V and 5 bases at J, with 8 bases between. The CDR3 sequence is CAWTVGYGYTF. CDR3 in DNA: TGTGCCTGGACGGTAGGGTATGGCTACACCTTC.

This clonotype has a handful of counts. J is TRBJ1-2 and V is TRBV11-3; D uncertain. The CDR3 extends over 10 amino acids. V gave up 11 bases and J gave up 4 bases, with 8 bases separating them. CDR1 and CDR2 from the germline V gene are SGHNT and YENEEA. The CDR3 sequence is CAPGGYGYTF. CDR3 coding DNA: TGTGCCCCCGGCGGCTATGGCTACACCTTC.

The chain carries TRBV29-1 and TRBJ2-1; D remains ambiguous. Germline loops: CDR1 SQVTM, CDR2 ANQGSEA. The CDR3 loop spans 13 amino acids. V lost 4 bases and J 4 bases, leaving 11 bases between the germline ends. The CDR3 loop is CSVVIQIYNEQFF. The DNA of the CDR3 is TGCAGCGTTGTCATCCAGATATACAATGAGCAGTTCTTC.

This clonotype turned up a few times. The chain combines TRBV20-1 with TRBJ1-2; maybe TRBD1 (5 bases). V lost 5 bases to trimming and J lost 6 bases, with 19 bases between them. Germline loops: CDR1 DFQATT, CDR2 SNEGSKA (reference sequence). The CDR3 runs to 14 residues. CDR3 in DNA: TGCAGTGCTTCGAGTCGTGTTGGGGCCGATGGCTACACCTTC. Protein: CSASSRVGADGYTF.

The table lists this clonotype with many counts. J is TRBJ1-5 and V is TRBV4-1; TRBD1 matches 7 bases. This CDR3 is 15 amino acids long. Germline-derived CDR1 and CDR2 are MGHRA and YSYEKL. V dropped 0 bases and J dropped 4; count of bases not matched to a gene: 3. The chain's CDR3 is CASSQETGPNQPQHF. The CDR3 bases are TGCGCCAGCAGCCAAGAGACAGGGCCAAATCAGCCCCAGCATTTT.

The CDR3 DNA is TGTGCCAGCAGTTACAGGCCTCAAGATACGCAGTATTTT. It codes for CASSYRPQDTQYF. The chain carries TRBV6-5 and TRBJ2-3; D remains ambiguous. Germline CDR1 reads MNHEY; CDR2 reads SVGAGI. This CDR3 has 13 residues. The V gene lost 2 bases and the J gene lost 5 bases, with 8 bases spanning the gap.

This rearrangement joins TRBV5-1 to TRBJ1-1; D is unclear. This CDR3 has 12 amino acids. The germline CDR1 and CDR2 sequences are SGHRS and YFSETQ. V was clipped by 2 bases and J by 7 bases, with 9 bases between them. The CDR3 region is CASSLHRDEAFF. CDR3 bases: TGCGCCAGCAGCTTACACAGAGATGAAGCTTTCTTT.

This clonotype was detected ten times or more. The V call is TRBV2, the J call TRBJ2-2; TRBD1 or TRBD2 may be the D gene (6 bases each). Germline V lookup: CDR1 SNHLY, CDR2 FYNNEI. Trimming stripped 7 bases from V and 6 bases from J, with 18 bases between. The length of the CDR3 is 15 residues. The chain's CDR3 is CASTTMGGVAGELFF. The CDR3 DNA sequence: TGTGCCAGCACCACGATGGGGGGCGTAGCCGGGGAGCTGTTTTTT. Complete variable domain (other parts from reference TRBV2 and TRBJ2-2): EPEVTQTPSHQVTQMGQEVILRCVPISNHLYFYWYRQILGQKVEFLVSFYNNEISEKSEIFDDQFSVERPDGSNFTLKIRSTKLEDSAMYFCASTTMGGVAGELFFGEGSRLTVL.

The table lists this clonotype with a few counts. Sequence at one end of the junction differs from germline and may be a read error. The rearrangement joins TRBV6-1 to TRBJ2-1; D gene ambiguous. The germline gives CDR1 MNHNS, CDR2 SASEGT. CDR3 size: 15 residues. CDR3 region: CASREVSLRSNEQFF. CDR3 DNA: TGTGCCAGCAGAGAAGTATCTCTTCGGTCAAATGAGCAGTTCTTC.

The chain joins TRBV5-6 to TRBJ1-5, with D unclear. Germline V gene sequence: CDR1 SGHDT, CDR2 YYEEEE. V lost 1 base and J 0 bases, leaving 8 bases between the germline ends. The CDR3 spans 15 residues. The CDR3 here is CASSLFGNSNQPQHF. For the CDR3, the DNA is TGTGCCAGCAGCTTGTTCGGTAATAGCAATCAGCCCCAGCATTTT.

The chain combines TRBV20-1 with TRBJ1-2; D may be TRBD1 (6 bases). Trimming pared 6 bases from V and 4 bases from J, leaving 18 bases between. The germline V gene encodes CDR1 DFQATT and CDR2 SNEGSKA (reference sequence). The CDR3 runs to 14 residues. The CDR3 nucleotides read TGCAGTGCGCTACAGGGAGGGGGGGGCTATGGCTACACCTTC. It encodes CSALQGGGGYGYTF.